These T cell receptor beta chains were read from a single sample in a study of blood T cell repertoires in COVID-19. Sequencing was performed with immunoSEQ multiplex PCR; in TCRdb, only in-frame clones are kept and a portion is missing. The data hold under 300,000 clones, with roughly 80% observed a single time. Sequenced material: peripheral blood. The receptors were gathered from a woman aged 18 to 35 with acute or convalescent COVID-19. Each CDR3 is given without its conserved first and last residue. The D gene is left open where the match is weak. Clone size is given for some rows only: seen once, a few or many times, or a class if the clone is expanded.

J | D | size | V | CDR3
TRBJ2-3 | . | . | TRBV7-8 | ASSRQLFRADTQY
TRBJ2-7 | TRBD1 | few | TRBV18 | ASSPRGQGPGGSSYEQY
TRBJ2-2 | TRBD2 | many | TRBV5-4 | ASSLGTSGRRDTGELF
TRBJ2-3 | TRBD1 | . | TRBV30 | ALTGTGATDTQY
TRBJ1-1 | TRBD1 | . | TRBV19 | ASSIPGGPNTEAF
TRBJ2-1 | . | . | TRBV25-1 | ASNEAGTLKEEQF
TRBJ2-7 | TRBD1 | few | TRBV4-2 | ASSQDTRQGGYEQY
TRBJ2-1 | . | . | TRBV6-5 | ASSDLEYNEQF
TRBJ2-2 | TRBD2 | few | TRBV7-7 | ASSLEASGRLTDTGELF
TRBJ2-7 | TRBD2 | . | TRBV7-9 | ASSPSGSYEQY
TRBJ1-2 | . | once | TRBV7-8 | ASSTLSEGDYGYT
TRBJ1-1 | . | . | TRBV15 | ATSRDTQGFRAF
TRBJ2-1 | . | . | TRBV28 | ASTYYNEQF
TRBJ1-1 | . | . | TRBV29-1 | SVHISRGGTEAF
TRBJ2-1 | TRBD2 | . | TRBV4-3 | ASSQAFLAGVGYEQF
TRBJ2-1 | TRBD1 | . | TRBV5-1 | ASSLAAGGYNEQF
TRBJ1-2 | . | . | TRBV29-1 | SVDDGGRGYT
TRBJ2-7 | TRBD2 | few | TRBV7-2 | ASSLGLAEAYEQY
TRBJ2-7 | TRBD1 | . | TRBV11-2 | AIEDRGGYEQY
TRBJ1-1 | . | . | TRBV18 | ASSPITRNTEAF
TRBJ2-5 | TRBD2 | . | TRBV7-9 | ASSLRPSGEETQY
TRBJ1-1 | . | once | TRBV28 | ASSFSFVGYTEAF
TRBJ2-3 | . | once | TRBV6-2/TRBV6-3 | ASSYGPAGTSADTQY
TRBJ2-7 | TRBD1 | . | TRBV5-6 | ASSGTGAPYEQY
TRBJ2-5 | . | few | TRBV21-1 | ASSPRLAGNPSRETQY
TRBJ2-5 | TRBD2 | . | TRBV6-2/TRBV6-3 | ASSRATSHRTQY
TRBJ2-1 | . | few | TRBV5-1 | ASSHGQTEQF
TRBJ1-5 | TRBD1 | . | TRBV7-9 | ASSLGQGNSNQPQH
TRBJ2-2 | . | . | TRBV7-8 | ASSLALWGQMNTGELF
TRBJ1-1 | . | . | TRBV29-1 | SVEGRLQTEAF
TRBJ1-6 | TRBD1 | . | TRBV9 | ASSAGQPVYNSPLH
TRBJ2-7 | TRBD2 | . | TRBV7-9 | ASSTAGTRSYEQY
TRBJ2-7 | TRBD2 | . | TRBV12-3/TRBV12-4 | ASSLAGSYEQY
TRBJ2-1 | TRBD1 | . | TRBV5-6 | ASRPGQGAYNEQF
TRBJ1-4 | . | . | TRBV4-2 | ASRPNQGPLGNEKLF
TRBJ1-2 | . | . | TRBV12-3/TRBV12-4 | ASRQGQFYGYT
TRBJ1-6 | . | . | TRBV7-8 | ASSLGGGINSPLH
TRBJ1-2 | TRBD1 | . | TRBV30 | AWETGGYGYT
TRBJ2-7 | TRBD2 | . | TRBV19 | ASSPGTSGSYEQY
TRBJ2-3 | . | . | TRBV19 | ASSTLLGPTDTQY
TRBJ2-1 | TRBD2 | . | TRBV9 | ASTSKAGAAEQF
TRBJ1-1 | . | . | TRBV30 | AWSPGRGGDTEAF
TRBJ2-1 | . | . | TRBV6-6 | ASRPMANEQF
TRBJ2-7 | . | once | TRBV7-2 | ASSLGGTGLREQY
TRBJ2-3 | . | . | TRBV5-1 | ASSLGGGTDTQY
TRBJ2-5 | TRBD2 | once | TRBV6-5 | ASTTTSGSQTQY
TRBJ2-6 | . | many | TRBV23-1 | ASVVGVGANVLT
TRBJ1-3 | TRBD1 | . | TRBV3-1/TRBV3-2 | ASSATTGSGNTIY
TRBJ2-1 | . | . | TRBV15 | ATSILREQNEQF
TRBJ1-1 | . | . | TRBV7-2 | ASSLAQENTEAF
TRBJ1-1 | TRBD1 | . | TRBV11-2 | ASSSRTGNTEAF
TRBJ2-7 | TRBD2 | . | TRBV19 | ASSIGTSGRAYEQY
TRBJ2-1 | . | . | TRBV2 | ASSRGLKNNEQF